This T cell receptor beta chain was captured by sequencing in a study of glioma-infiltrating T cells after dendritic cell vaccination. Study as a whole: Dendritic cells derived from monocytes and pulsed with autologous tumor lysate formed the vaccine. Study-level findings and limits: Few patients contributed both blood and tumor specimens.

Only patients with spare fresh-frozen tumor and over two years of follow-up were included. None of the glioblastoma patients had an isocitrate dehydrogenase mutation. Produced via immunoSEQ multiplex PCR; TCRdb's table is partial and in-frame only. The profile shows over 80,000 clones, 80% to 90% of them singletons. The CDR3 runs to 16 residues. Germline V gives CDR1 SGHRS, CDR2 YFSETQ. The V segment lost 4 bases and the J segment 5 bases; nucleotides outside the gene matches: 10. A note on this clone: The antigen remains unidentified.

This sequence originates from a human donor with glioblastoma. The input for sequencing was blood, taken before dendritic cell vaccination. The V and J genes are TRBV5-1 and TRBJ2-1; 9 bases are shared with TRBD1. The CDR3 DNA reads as TGCGCCAGCAGCGCGCCCGGGACAGGGTCCCACAATGAGCAGTTCTTC. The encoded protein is CASSAPGTGSHNEQFF.